This T cell receptor (beta chain) was sequenced in a study of blood T cell repertoires in COVID-19. Study-level background: Donors in the United States, Italy and Spain gave samples during acute or convalescent COVID-19. In each case, the material was cDNA or gDNA derived from T cells, B-cell-depleted T cells, or PBMCs.

The authors' processing: By means of reference gene primer amplification, nucleated cell counts were estimated. Data came from immunoSEQ multiplex PCR; TCRdb stores just in-frame clones and leaves some out. From that table come the V and J calls and clone size; the DNA was used to work out D and trimming. The table includes around 260,000 clones, around 87% detected once. This CDR3 has 15 residues. With 5 bases removed from V and 0 bases from J, the gap between germline ends came to 13 bases. Germline CDR1 and CDR2: MNHEY and SMNVEV (reference sequence). The sequencing sample was made of peripheral blood. This clonotype was obtained from a woman aged 45-65 years with acute or convalescent COVID-19. This sequence joins TRBV27 and TRBJ1-2; tentative D call: TRBD1 (6 bases). The CDR3 DNA reads TGTGCCAGCAGTCTTCAGGGGCAGACTAACTATGGCTACACCTTC. As protein: CASSLQGQTNYGYTF.